One T cell receptor (beta chain) is described in this entry. Its cognate antigen is unknown. PCR primers comprised 60 Vbeta and 13 Jbeta primers. Assay used: immunoSEQ multiplex PCR; TCRdb lists only in-frame clones, some missing. The sample has about 160,000 clones, roughly 80% seen once. The data were obtained in a study of cytomegalovirus exposure and HLA in healthy donors. V lost 0 bases to trimming and J lost 5 bases; unmatched junction nucleotides: 0. CDR1 and CDR2 from the germline V gene are SGDLS and YYNGEE. The CDR3 spans 15 residues. Broader study findings: Later on, an analysis found that several of the most significant clusters appeared to be linked to common viral pathogens, which included parvovirus B19.

Sequencing was performed on PBMCs. The receptor comes from a female donor in good health and CMV-seronegative. The chain is built from TRBV9 and TRBJ2-1; 12 positions match TRBD2. As DNA, the CDR3 is TGTGCCAGCAGCGTAGGGACTAGCGGGAACAATGAGCAGTTCTTC. Translated: CASSVGTSGNNEQFF.